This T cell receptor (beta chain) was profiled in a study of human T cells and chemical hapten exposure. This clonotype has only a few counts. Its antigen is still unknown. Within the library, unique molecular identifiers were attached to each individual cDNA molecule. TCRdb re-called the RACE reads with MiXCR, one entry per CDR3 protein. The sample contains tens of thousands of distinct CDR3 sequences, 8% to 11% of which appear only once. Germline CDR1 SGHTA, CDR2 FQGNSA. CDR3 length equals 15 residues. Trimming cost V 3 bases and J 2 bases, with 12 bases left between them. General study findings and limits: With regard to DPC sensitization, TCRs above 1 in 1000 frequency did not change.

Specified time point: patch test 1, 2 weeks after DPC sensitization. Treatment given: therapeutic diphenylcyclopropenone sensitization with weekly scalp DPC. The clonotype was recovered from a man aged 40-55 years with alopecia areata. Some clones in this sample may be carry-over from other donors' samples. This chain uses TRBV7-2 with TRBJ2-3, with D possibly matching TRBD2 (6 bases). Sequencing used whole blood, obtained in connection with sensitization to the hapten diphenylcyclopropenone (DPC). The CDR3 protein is CASSLSGAPTDTQYF. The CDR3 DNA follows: TGTGCCAGCAGCTTGTCGGGAGCGCCCACAGATACGCAGTATTTT.